This entry is about one TCR beta chain. This specimen comes from a study of blood T cell repertoires in COVID-19. Across the study: Spain, Italy and the United States supplied samples that represented acute and convalescent COVID-19. Sample material is recorded as cDNA or gDNA derived from T cells, B-cell-depleted T cells, or PBMCs.

Under the authors' procedure: Reference gene primer amplification yielded estimated nucleated cell counts. Assay: immunoSEQ multiplex PCR; the TCRdb copy retains only in-frame clones and omits some. V, J and clone size were drawn from that table, and D and trimming were deduced from the DNA. The data hold 20,000 to 25,000 clones, with about 82% observed a single time. Germline V gene data show CDR1 as KGHSH and CDR2 as LQKENI. This CDR3 has 16 amino acids. With 4 bases clipped from V and 2 bases from J, the junction kept 7 bases outside the gene matches. The TCR sequence derives from a human donor with active COVID-19. The donor label of this sample is uncertain. The source material was peripheral blood. This rearrangement joins TRBV18 to TRBJ2-7, with 11 positions matching TRBD1. In nucleotides, the CDR3 is TGTGCCAGCTCACGACCCCGGGACAGGGGGACCTACGAGCAGTACTTC. Translated, it gives CASSRPRDRGTYEQYF.